The 3 T cell receptor beta chains reported below all come from one sample, sequenced in a study of CD8 T cells in ankylosing spondylitis. MiXCR, applied by TCRdb to the 5' RACE reads, yields one record per CDR3 protein. The data contain approximately 250,000 distinct CDR3 sequences, approximately 10% of them seen just once; the ten biggest clones take up around 3%. The sequenced material came from blood, either unsorted or a sorted T cell fraction (not recorded which). The receptors stem from a male donor with ankylosing spondylitis or in good health (not recorded which).

This clonotype was seen repeatedly, ten times or more. The chain uses TRBV5-1 and TRBJ1-4, with D unclear. Germline-derived CDR1 and CDR2 are SGHRS and YFSETQ. Between the trimmed V and J ends, which lost 7 bases and 7 bases, there was a span of 14 bases. CDR3 length: 13 residues. Here the CDR3 reads CASDSEEGEKLFF. The CDR3 nucleotides read TGCGCCAGCGATTCGGAGGAGGGTGAAAAACTGTTTTTT.

This clonotype was recorded at least ten times. The V and J genes are TRBV5-1 and TRBJ1-4; 7 bases agree with TRBD1. The trim removed 4 bases at V and 3 bases at J, leaving 6 bases unmatched. This CDR3 has 15 amino acids. Germline CDR1 and CDR2: SGHRS and YFSETQ. The CDR3 spells CASSLSQGANEKLFF. CDR3 coding DNA: TGCGCCAGCAGCCTATCTCAGGGGGCTAATGAAAAACTGTTTTTT.

This clonotype was found a few times. V gene TRBV9 combines with J gene TRBJ1-1; D not certain. The CDR3 runs to 14 residues. V lost 0 bases and J lost 4, with 10 bases in between. Germline-derived CDR1 and CDR2 are SGDLS and YYNGEE. The CDR3 sequence: CASSVATRGTEAFF. For the CDR3, the DNA is TGTGCCAGCAGCGTAGCTACGCGTGGCACTGAAGCTTTCTTT. Full variable domain (missing parts from reference TRBV9 and TRBJ1-1): DSGVTQTPKHLITATGQRVTLRCSPRSGDLSVYWYQQSLDQGLQFLIQYYNGEERAKGNILERFSAQQFPDLHSELNLSSLELGDSALYFCASSVATRGTEAFFGQGTRLTVV.